The rows below give T cell receptor beta chains drawn from one sample of a study of identical twins. TCRdb passed the 5' RACE reads through MiXCR, listing each CDR3 protein once. The data hold approximately 490,000 distinct CDR3 sequences, with about 22% observed a single time. The sample was also linked to a second study, of yellow fever vaccine responses in identical twins.

Sequencing was carried out using CD4+ T cells sorted from blood. The receptors shown here come from a young woman in good health. The CDR3 runs from the conserved cysteine through the conserved F or W. A D gene is named only where the DNA matches it firmly. Rows may omit the clone size; those that give it use once, few, many or a size class.

D gene: -
J gene: TRBJ2-1
clone size: few
V gene: TRBV20-1
CDR3 protein: CSAIDGGHYNEQFF
CDR3 DNA: TGCAGTGCTATCGACGGGGGGCACTACAATGAGCAGTTCTTC

D gene: -
J gene: TRBJ2-3
clone size: -
V gene: TRBV18
CDR3 protein: CASSQLGFGTQYF
CDR3 DNA: TGTGCCAGCTCACAGCTCGGTTTTGGTACGCAGTATTTT

D gene: TRBD2
J gene: TRBJ2-1
clone size: few
V gene: TRBV12-3/TRBV12-4
CDR3 protein: CASSHRGLAGVNNEQFF
CDR3 DNA: TGTGCCAGCAGTCACCGGGGACTAGCGGGAGTTAACAATGAGCAGTTCTTC

D gene: -
J gene: TRBJ2-2
clone size: once
V gene: TRBV15
CDR3 protein: CATSRDRSSTGELFF
CDR3 DNA: TGTGCCACCAGCAGAGATCGATCATCCACCGGGGAGCTGTTTTTT

D gene: -
J gene: TRBJ2-1
clone size: few
V gene: TRBV5-1
CDR3 protein: CASSWGSGTYNEQFF
CDR3 DNA: TGCGCCAGCAGCTGGGGGAGCGGCACCTACAATGAGCAGTTCTTC

D gene: TRBD2
J gene: TRBJ2-1
clone size: -
V gene: TRBV5-4
CDR3 protein: CASSLSGGGVRNEQFF
CDR3 DNA: TGTGCCAGCAGCTTGAGCGGGGGGGGGGTCAGGAATGAGCAGTTCTTC

D gene: -
J gene: TRBJ2-1
clone size: few
V gene: TRBV12-3/TRBV12-4
CDR3 protein: CASSEIRGKSSYNEQFF
CDR3 DNA: TGTGCCAGCAGTGAAATCAGGGGAAAGAGCTCCTACAATGAGCAGTTCTTC

D gene: TRBD1
J gene: TRBJ1-5
clone size: few
V gene: TRBV27
CDR3 protein: CASSLVTGSQPQHF
CDR3 DNA: TGTGCCAGCAGTTTAGTGACAGGGAGTCAGCCCCAGCATTTT

D gene: -
J gene: TRBJ2-1
clone size: -
V gene: TRBV28
CDR3 protein: CASSTQSPGNEQFF
CDR3 DNA: TGTGCCAGCAGCACCCAGAGCCCTGGGAATGAGCAGTTCTTC

D gene: -
J gene: TRBJ1-2
clone size: -
V gene: TRBV4-1
CDR3 protein: CASSQDLWGAGTDGYTF
CDR3 DNA: TGCGCCAGCAGCCAAGATCTTTGGGGCGCCGGAACCGATGGCTACACCTTC

D gene: -
J gene: TRBJ1-3
clone size: few
V gene: TRBV6-1
CDR3 protein: CASSRTRVSGNTIYF
CDR3 DNA: TGTGCCAGCAGCCGCACCAGGGTCTCTGGAAACACCATATATTTT

D gene: TRBD2
J gene: TRBJ2-3
clone size: -
V gene: TRBV5-1
CDR3 protein: CASSPGGLAGGDTQYF
CDR3 DNA: TGCGCCAGCAGCCCGGGTGGACTAGCGGGAGGCGATACGCAGTATTTT

D gene: -
J gene: TRBJ1-2
clone size: few
V gene: TRBV20-1
CDR3 protein: CSARVGASNYGYTF
CDR3 DNA: TGCAGTGCTAGAGTGGGGGCGAGTAACTATGGCTACACCTTC

D gene: -
J gene: TRBJ1-5
clone size: -
V gene: TRBV20-1
CDR3 protein: CSAETGPGNQPQHF
CDR3 DNA: TGCAGTGCTGAGACAGGACCAGGCAATCAGCCCCAGCATTTT

D gene: TRBD1
J gene: TRBJ1-1
clone size: few
V gene: TRBV7-6
CDR3 protein: CASSLAGDRGREEAFF
CDR3 DNA: TGTGCCAGCAGCTTAGCGGGGGACAGGGGCCGAGAAGAAGCTTTCTTT

D gene: -
J gene: TRBJ1-4
clone size: -
V gene: TRBV5-1
CDR3 protein: CASREGTTNEKLFF
CDR3 DNA: TGCGCCAGCAGGGAGGGTACAACTAATGAAAAACTGTTTTTT

D gene: TRBD2
J gene: TRBJ2-7
clone size: -
V gene: TRBV7-2
CDR3 protein: CASSFSSGRYEQYF
CDR3 DNA: TGTGCCAGCAGCTTTTCTAGCGGGAGGTACGAGCAGTACTTC

D gene: TRBD2
J gene: TRBJ2-1
clone size: few
V gene: TRBV7-9
CDR3 protein: CASSLGGGGGSYNEQFF
CDR3 DNA: TGTGCCAGCAGCTTAGGCGGCGGGGGGGGGTCCTACAATGAGCAGTTCTTC

D gene: TRBD1
J gene: TRBJ2-1
clone size: few
V gene: TRBV28
CDR3 protein: CASTRPGTGYGEQFF
CDR3 DNA: TGTGCCAGCACCAGGCCAGGGACAGGGTACGGTGAGCAGTTCTTC

D gene: TRBD2
J gene: TRBJ2-5
clone size: -
V gene: TRBV15
CDR3 protein: CATSIGGISETQYF
CDR3 DNA: TGTGCCACCAGCATCGGGGGGATTTCAGAGACCCAGTACTTC

D gene: -
J gene: TRBJ2-7
clone size: few
V gene: TRBV6-2/TRBV6-3
CDR3 protein: CASSLPARNYYEQYF
CDR3 DNA: TGTGCCAGCAGTCTACCCGCTCGAAACTATTACGAGCAGTACTTC

D gene: -
J gene: TRBJ2-1
clone size: -
V gene: TRBV24-1
CDR3 protein: CTTSAAVEQFF
CDR3 DNA: TGTACCACCAGTGCAGCAGTTGAGCAGTTCTTC

D gene: -
J gene: TRBJ2-2
clone size: few
V gene: TRBV10-3
CDR3 protein: CAIQPGQTGELFF
CDR3 DNA: TGTGCCATCCAGCCGGGACAAACCGGGGAGCTGTTTTTT

D gene: -
J gene: TRBJ2-5
clone size: -
V gene: TRBV3-1
CDR3 protein: CAAGGYQETQYF
CDR3 DNA: TGCGCTGCGGGTGGGTACCAAGAGACCCAGTACTTC